This T cell receptor (beta chain) emerged from a study of technical replicates of blood from a handful of donors. The repertoire was sequenced with immunoSEQ multiplex PCR; TCRdb's copy has only in-frame clones and lacks some. The sample lists 80,000 to 85,000 clones; about nine tenths were seen once. This clone was seen a single time. CDR1 and CDR2 from the germline V gene are MNHNS and SASEGT. Trimming removed 5 bases from V and 8 bases from J, with 9 bases in between. The length of the CDR3 is 12 residues. The rearrangement uses TRBV6-1 and TRBJ1-4; D might be TRBD1 (6 bases). Sequencing used T cells isolated from PBMCs. This TCR was sampled from a human donor in good health. The CDR3 sequence: CASSSGAEKLFF. CDR3 nucleotides: TGTGCCAGCAGTTCAGGGGCAGAAAAACTGTTTTTT.